The 23 T cell receptor beta chains given below trace back to one sample, sequenced in a study of blood T cell repertoires in COVID-19. Some clones are missing from TCRdb's copy, which holds only in-frame ones; the method was immunoSEQ multiplex PCR. The sample shows about 36,000 clones, just under 85% of them seen only once. Sequencing used peripheral blood. All receptors come from a human donor in a cohort sampled during active COVID-19.

J is TRBJ2-5 and V is TRBV7-9, with D tentatively TRBD1 (6 bases). The V end was cut by 5 bases, the J end by 4 bases, with 20 bases between. CDR3 length equals 16 residues. Germline V gene lookup returns CDR1 SEHNR and CDR2 FQNEAQ (reference sequence). CDR3 loop: CASSRPYGQGRETQYF. CDR3 in DNA: TGTGCCAGCAGCCGCCCTTATGGGCAGGGGAGAGAGACCCAGTACTTC.

V and J are TRBV5-8 and TRBJ1-1; D perhaps matches TRBD1 (5 bases). Germline values: CDR1 SGHTS, CDR2 YDEGEE. The CDR3 is 14 amino acids. The V gene lost 0 bases and the J gene lost 2 bases, with 8 bases spanning the gap. CDR3: CASSLGRANTEAFF. CDR3 in DNA: TGTGCCAGCAGCTTGGGCAGGGCAAACACTGAAGCTTTCTTT. The variable domain in full, with the rest retrieved from reference TRBV5-8 and TRBJ1-1, is EAGVTQSPTHLIKTRGQQATLRCSPISGHTSVYWYQQALGLGLQFLLWYDEGEERNRGNFPPRFSGRQFPNYSSELNVNALELEDSALYLCASSLGRANTEAFFGQGTRLTVV.

The rearrangement uses TRBV11-2 and TRBJ1-2; D is uncertain. CDR1 is SGHAT, CDR2 FQNNGV, per germline. Trimming shortened V by 1 base and J by 7 bases, and 10 bases separated the two germline ends. This CDR3 has 13 amino acids. CDR3 nucleotide sequence: TGTGCCAGCAGCTTAGCAGGTTTTGTTGGCTACACCTTC. Amino acids: CASSLAGFVGYTF.

The genes are TRBV4-3 and TRBJ1-3; D perhaps matches TRBD1 (5 bases). From germline, CDR1 is LGHNA and CDR2 YSLEER. The CDR3 extends over 16 amino acids. V dropped 1 base and J dropped 1 base, with 11 bases sitting between them. The chain's CDR3 is CASSQGRGGSGNTIYF. The CDR3 coding sequence is TGCGCCAGCAGCCAAGGCCGGGGGGGATCTGGAAACACCATATATTTT.

The CDR3 DNA is TGTGCCAGCAGCACTAACACAGGGGAGCAGTACTTC. Protein product: CASSTNTGEQYF. V usage is TRBV9 and J usage is TRBJ2-7, with D tentatively TRBD1 (6 bases). The germline V gene encodes CDR1 SGDLS and CDR2 YYNGEE. The V end was cut by 4 bases, the J end by 7 bases, with 12 bases between. The CDR3 contains 12 residues.

The V and J genes are TRBV3-1 (or the pseudogene TRBV3-2) and TRBJ1-4, with 8 bases aligning to TRBD1. The ends lost 5 bases at V and 8 bases at J; junction bases unmatched: 10. The CDR3 length is 15 residues. Per germline, CDR1 LGHDT and CDR2 YNNKEL (reference sequence). Here the CDR3 reads CASSSLNRGNEKLFF. Here the CDR3 DNA reads TGTGCCAGCAGCTCTCTAAACAGGGGGAACGAAAAACTGTTTTTT.

The table lists this clone with a few counts. This chain connects TRBV15 to TRBJ1-3, with TRBD1 identical over 9 bases. The ends lost 1 base at V and 3 bases at J; junction bases unmatched: 1. Germline-derived CDR1 and CDR2 are LNHNV and YYDKDF (reference sequence). The CDR3 is 15 amino acids. The CDR3 spells CATSRGTGDGNTIYF. The CDR3 region has the DNA TGTGCCACCAGCAGAGGGACAGGGGATGGAAACACCATATATTTT.

The chain uses TRBV14 and TRBJ1-6, with TRBD1 identical over 10 bases. V dropped 4 bases and J dropped 14; count of bases not matched to a gene: 8. Germline V lookup: CDR1 SGHDN, CDR2 FVKESK. CDR3 length equals 14 residues. The CDR3 region has the DNA TGTGCCAGCAGCCGGGACAGGGGCCTGTCTGCCCTCCACTTT. It codes for CASSRDRGLSALHF.

A single count supports this clone. The chain recombines TRBV7-2 with TRBJ1-1; no clear D. CDR3 size: 13 residues. The V and J ends lost 5 bases and 0 bases respectively, with 7 bases between them. The germline V gene has CDR1 SGHTA and CDR2 FQGNSA. The CDR3 loop reads CASSADVNTEAFF. The CDR3 DNA reads as TGTGCCAGCAGCGCGGATGTGAACACTGAAGCTTTCTTT.

This clone was seen a few times. The chain combines TRBV18 with TRBJ2-7, with a tentative D call TRBD2 (5 bases). The CDR3 contains 13 residues. The V end was cut by 1 base, the J end by 6 bases, with 10 bases between. From germline, CDR1 is KGHSH and CDR2 LQKENI. As DNA, the CDR3 is TGTGCCAGCTCACCACAGGGTGAGGGCGAGCAGTACTTC. This codes for CASSPQGEGEQYF.

J is TRBJ1-2 and V is TRBV3-1 (or the pseudogene TRBV3-2); 8 bases are a match to TRBD1. Germline CDR1 is LGHDT and CDR2 is YNNKEL (reference sequence). Trimming took 1 base from V and 5 from J; bases not matched to a gene: 6. This CDR3 has 15 amino acids. CDR3 coding DNA: TGTGCCAGCAGCCAAGTCCCAGGGGGCCGGTATGGCTACACCTTC. It codes for CASSQVPGGRYGYTF.

J is TRBJ2-2 and V is TRBV12-5; 7 bases match TRBD1. V trimming: 7 bases; J trimming: 4 bases; junction bases outside the gene matches: 3. This CDR3 has 13 amino acids. In germline, CDR1 is LGHNT, CDR2 FRNRAP. CDR3 nucleotides: TGTGCTAGTGAGGCAGGGGGCACCGGGGAGCTGTTTTTT. Its translation is CASEAGGTGELFF.

This clone was seen only once. This chain uses TRBV5-1 with TRBJ1-1; a weak D match, TRBD1 (6 bases). CDR1 SGHRS and CDR2 YFSETQ come from the germline V gene. V was shortened by 2 bases and J by 1 base, with 15 bases between the two germline ends. This CDR3 comprises 16 residues. This CDR3 reads CASSLTGSGTNTEAFF. CDR3 sequence (DNA): TGCGCCAGCAGCTTAACAGGGTCAGGTACGAACACTGAAGCTTTCTTT.

The chain combines TRBV11-3 with TRBJ2-1; TRBD2 aligns across 9 bases. The CDR3 loop spans 16 amino acids. V lost 5 bases to trimming and J lost 9 bases; unmatched junction nucleotides: 14. The germline V gene encodes CDR1 SGHNT and CDR2 YENEEA. The CDR3 region is CASSPQGGGASGEQFF. The CDR3 bases are TGTGCCAGCAGCCCTCAGGGCGGGGGGGCCTCGGGTGAGCAGTTCTTC.

The chain employs TRBV20-1 and TRBJ2-1; a possible D gene is TRBD1 (7 bases). This CDR3 comprises 14 residues. Per the germline V gene, CDR1 is DFQATT and CDR2 is SNEGSKA (reference sequence). Trimming took 3 bases from V and 10 from J, leaving 19 bases between them. The CDR3 sequence is CSASLRQGGWEQFF. The CDR3 region has the DNA TGCAGTGCTAGTCTACGACAGGGAGGTTGGGAGCAGTTCTTC.

This clone showed up just once. The chain carries TRBV11-2 and TRBJ1-6; D gene unclear. CDR1 is SGHAT, CDR2 FQNNGV, per germline. The CDR3 spans 12 residues. Between the trimmed V and J ends, which lost 5 bases and 8 bases, there was a span of 7 bases. The CDR3 spells CASSRLDSPLHF. The CDR3 nucleotides read TGTGCCAGCAGCCGACTAGATTCACCCCTCCACTTT.

This clone has just one count. The chain carries TRBV9 and TRBJ1-2; D might be TRBD1 (6 bases). Trimming shortened V by 2 bases and J by 3 bases, and 11 bases separated the two germline ends. Germline lookup yields CDR1 SGDLS and CDR2 YYNGEE. The CDR3 sequence is 14 residues long. The CDR3 bases are TGTGCCAGCAGCGTCCGACAGGATGACTATGGCTACACCTTC. This gives the protein CASSVRQDDYGYTF.

The chain has TRBV4-1 and TRBJ1-4; D gene unclear. Germline CDR1 MGHRA, CDR2 YSYEKL. V gave up 1 base and J gave up 8 bases, with 8 bases separating them. The CDR3 is 13 amino acids. The CDR3 nucleotides are TGCGCCAGCAGCCAAGCCTGGGAGGAAAAACTGTTTTTT. Translated: CASSQAWEEKLFF.

V usage is TRBV7-8 and J usage is TRBJ2-5; D may be TRBD2 (6 bases). CDR1 and CDR2 (germline): SGHVS, FQNEAQ. The CDR3 has 14 amino acids. V was shortened by 4 bases and J by 5 bases, with 14 bases between the two germline ends. The CDR3 DNA is TGTGCCAGCAGCTCAAACCTGGGGAGGGAGACCCAGTACTTC. Protein: CASSSNLGRETQYF.

The CDR3 bases are TGTGCCAGCAGCATGGCCGAAAGGGGAGATACGCAGTATTTT. Encoded protein: CASSMAERGDTQYF. The genes are TRBV5-6 and TRBJ2-3, with D possibly being TRBD1 (5 bases). V lost 4 bases to trimming and J lost 5 bases, with 14 bases between them. Germline-derived CDR1 and CDR2 are SGHDT and YYEEEE. CDR3 length equals 14 residues.

CDR3 in amino acids: CASSEGERRTVASYF. CDR3 sequence (DNA): TGTGCCAGCAGTGAAGGGGAGCGGCGCACAGTGGCGTCGTATTTT. The V call is TRBV2, the J call TRBJ2-3; TRBD2 is a possible D gene (5 bases). The CDR3 covers 15 residues. CDR1 SNHLY and CDR2 FYNNEI come from the germline V gene. Trimming pared 1 base from V and 14 bases from J, leaving 22 bases between.

V is TRBV4-3 and J is TRBJ1-2, with TRBD1 identical over 8 bases. CDR1 is LGHNA and CDR2 is YSLEER in the germline V gene. V shed 0 bases and J 8 bases; nucleotides not matched to a gene: 8. The CDR3 length is 15 residues. The CDR3 loop is CASSQDRTGRRGYTF. The CDR3 bases are TGCGCCAGCAGCCAAGATCGGACAGGGAGAAGAGGCTACACCTTC.

The V and J genes are TRBV6-1 and TRBJ1-3, with 7 bases lining up with TRBD1. The CDR3 is 17 amino acids. V was pared by 0 bases and J by 0 bases, with 5 bases of the junction left unmatched. Germline V gene lookup returns CDR1 MNHNS and CDR2 SASEGT. CDR3 protein: CASSEAGQRNSGNTIYF. The DNA of the CDR3 is TGTGCCAGCAGTGAAGCGGGACAGCGAAACTCTGGAAACACCATATATTTT.